Following are 2 T cell receptor beta chains from one sample sequenced in a study of shared clonotypes between healthy human individuals. Repertoires were generated with immunoSEQ multiplex PCR, while TCRdb's copy carries only in-frame clones and drops some. Of under 150,000 clones listed, about 70% are singletons. Sample: memory CD8+ T cells sorted from blood. Subset of the sample: CD45RO+ cells pooled with CCR7-negative TemRA cells. These receptors were obtained from a woman in her thirties in good health.

This clone was seen just once. This rearrangement joins TRBV6-1 to TRBJ2-1; D unresolved. Germline V gene lookup returns CDR1 MNHNS and CDR2 SASEGT. This CDR3 is 16 amino acids long. Trimming shortened V by 0 bases and J by 6 bases, and 15 bases separated the two germline ends. CDR3 amino acids: CASSEAVAVLGNEQFF. In nucleotides, the CDR3 is TGTGCCAGCAGTGAAGCTGTTGCGGTCCTTGGCAATGAGCAGTTCTTC.

This clone was counted only a few times. The chain carries TRBV19 and TRBJ2-3, with unresolved D. There are 13 residues in the CDR3. Germline-derived CDR1 and CDR2 are LNHDA and SQIVND (reference sequence). The V end lost 5 bases, the J end lost 2 bases, and 8 bases lay between the germline ends. CDR3 sequence reads: CASSPSLTDTQYF. The CDR3, as DNA: TGTGCCAGTAGTCCCTCCCTCACAGATACGCAGTATTTT.